This T cell receptor (beta chain) is from a study of blood T cell repertoires in COVID-19. Study background: PBMCs, B-cell-depleted T cells, or T cells provided the cDNA or gDNA that made up the material.

Sequencing used immunoSEQ multiplex PCR; TCRdb keeps in-frame clones, though not all of them. Here the sample spans some 68,000 clones, about 87% being singletons. This clone was observed a single time. There are 14 residues in the CDR3. Germline V CDR1 and CDR2: SQVTM, ANQGSEA. J was trimmed by 4 bases and V by 1 base; bases with no gene match: 3. This sequence was found in a human donor in a cohort sampled during active COVID-19. The chain recombines TRBV29-1 with TRBJ2-3, with 9 bases aligning to TRBD1. The source material was peripheral blood. In DNA, the CDR3 is TGCAGCGTTGAAGGGGACAGGGATCCAGATACGCAGTATTTT. Encoded protein: CSVEGDRDPDTQYF.